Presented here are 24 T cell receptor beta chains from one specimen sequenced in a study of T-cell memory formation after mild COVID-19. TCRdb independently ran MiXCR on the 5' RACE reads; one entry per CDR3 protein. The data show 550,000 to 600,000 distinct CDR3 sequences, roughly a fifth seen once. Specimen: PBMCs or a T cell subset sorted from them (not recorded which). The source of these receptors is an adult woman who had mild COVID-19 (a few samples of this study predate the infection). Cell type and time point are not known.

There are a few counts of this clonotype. The CDR3 bases are TGTGCCAGCAGTGAGAGCTTTAGATGGGACAATGAGCAGTTCTTC. It specifies CASSESFRWDNEQFF. The chain carries TRBV7-9 and TRBJ2-1; D gene unclear. Looked up from germline, CDR1 is SEHNR and CDR2 is FQNEAQ (reference sequence). This CDR3 contains 15 residues. The V gene lost 6 bases and the J gene lost 5 bases, with 17 bases spanning the gap.

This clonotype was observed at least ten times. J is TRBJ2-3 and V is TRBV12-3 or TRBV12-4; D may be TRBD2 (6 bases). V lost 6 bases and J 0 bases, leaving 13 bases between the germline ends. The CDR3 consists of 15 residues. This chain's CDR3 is CASRVSGYSTDTQYF. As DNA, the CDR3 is TGTGCCAGCAGGGTTAGCGGTTATAGCACAGATACGCAGTATTTT.

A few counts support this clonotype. The CDR3 sequence is CSANDRGLVTDTQYF. The CDR3 DNA reads TGCAGTGCCAACGACAGGGGTCTTGTCACAGATACGCAGTATTTT. The chain combines TRBV20-1 with TRBJ2-3; the match to TRBD1 covers 8 bases. Germline assignment: CDR1 DFQATT and CDR2 SNEGSKA (reference sequence). This CDR3 has 15 amino acids. Germline trimming cut 6 bases from V and 2 bases from J; bases unmatched to any gene: 10.

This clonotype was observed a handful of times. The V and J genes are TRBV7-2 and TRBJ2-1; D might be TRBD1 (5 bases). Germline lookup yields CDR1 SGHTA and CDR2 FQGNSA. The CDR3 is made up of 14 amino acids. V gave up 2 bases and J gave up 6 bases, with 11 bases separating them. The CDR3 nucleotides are TGTGCCAGCAGCTTATCCAGGGCGGTCAATGAGCAGTTCTTC. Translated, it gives CASSLSRAVNEQFF.

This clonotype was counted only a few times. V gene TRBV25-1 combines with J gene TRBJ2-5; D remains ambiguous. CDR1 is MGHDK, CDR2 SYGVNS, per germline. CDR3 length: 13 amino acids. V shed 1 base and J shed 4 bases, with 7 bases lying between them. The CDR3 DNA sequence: TGTGCCAGCAGTGAATCTGTCCTAGAGACCCAGTACTTC. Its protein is CASSESVLETQYF.

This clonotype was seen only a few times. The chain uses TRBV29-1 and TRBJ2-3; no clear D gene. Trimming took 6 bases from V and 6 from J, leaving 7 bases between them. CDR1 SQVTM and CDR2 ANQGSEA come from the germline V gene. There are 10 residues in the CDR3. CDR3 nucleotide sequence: TGCAGCGTGGGTACGGATACGCAGTATTTT. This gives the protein CSVGTDTQYF.

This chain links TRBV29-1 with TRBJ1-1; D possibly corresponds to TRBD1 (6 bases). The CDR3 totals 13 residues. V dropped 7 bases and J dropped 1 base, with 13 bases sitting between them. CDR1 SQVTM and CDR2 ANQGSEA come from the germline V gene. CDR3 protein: CSAVDRSNTEAFF. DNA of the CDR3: TGCAGCGCGGTCGACAGGTCGAACACTGAAGCTTTCTTT.

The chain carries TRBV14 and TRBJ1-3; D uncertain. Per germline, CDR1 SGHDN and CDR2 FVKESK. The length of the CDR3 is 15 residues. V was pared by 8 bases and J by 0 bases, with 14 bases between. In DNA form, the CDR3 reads TGTGCCAGCTCAAGATCGACGAGCTCTGGAAACACCATATATTTT. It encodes CASSRSTSSGNTIYF.

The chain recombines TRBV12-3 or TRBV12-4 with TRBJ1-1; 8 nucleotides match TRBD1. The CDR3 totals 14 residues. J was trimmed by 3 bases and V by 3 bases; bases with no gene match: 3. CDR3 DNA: TGTGCCAGCAGTTTGACAGGGGTGCACACTGAAGCTTTCTTT. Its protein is CASSLTGVHTEAFF.

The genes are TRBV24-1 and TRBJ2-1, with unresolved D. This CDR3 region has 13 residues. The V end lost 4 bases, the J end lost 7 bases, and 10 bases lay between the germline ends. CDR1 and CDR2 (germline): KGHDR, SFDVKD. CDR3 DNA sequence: TGTGCCACCAGTGAAGGTACAATAAATGAGCAGTTCTTC. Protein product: CATSEGTINEQFF.

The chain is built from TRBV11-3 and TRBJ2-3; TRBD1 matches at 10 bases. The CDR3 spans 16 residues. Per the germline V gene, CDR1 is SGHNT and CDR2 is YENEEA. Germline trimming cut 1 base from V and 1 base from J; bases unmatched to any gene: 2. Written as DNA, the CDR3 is TGTGCCAGCAGCTTAGTGACAGGGGGCGGCACAGATACGCAGTATTTT. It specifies CASSLVTGGGTDTQYF.

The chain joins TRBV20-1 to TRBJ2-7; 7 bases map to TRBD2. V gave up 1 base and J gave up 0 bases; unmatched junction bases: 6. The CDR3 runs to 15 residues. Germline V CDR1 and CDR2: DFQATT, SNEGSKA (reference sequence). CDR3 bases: TGCAGTGCTAGAGGCTTGGCTAGCGGCTCCTACGAGCAGTACTTC. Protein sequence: CSARGLASGSYEQYF.

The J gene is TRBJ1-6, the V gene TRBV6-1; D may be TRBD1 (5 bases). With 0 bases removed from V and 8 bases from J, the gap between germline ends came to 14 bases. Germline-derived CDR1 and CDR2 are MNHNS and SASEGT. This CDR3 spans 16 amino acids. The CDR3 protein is CASSEAGWGSYSPLHF. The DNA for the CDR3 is TGTGCCAGCAGTGAAGCGGGGTGGGGGAGTTATTCACCCCTCCACTTT.

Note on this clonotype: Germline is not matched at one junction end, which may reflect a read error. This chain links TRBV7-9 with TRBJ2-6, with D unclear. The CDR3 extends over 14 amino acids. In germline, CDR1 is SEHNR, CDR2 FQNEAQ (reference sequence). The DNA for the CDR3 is TGTGCCGGCAGCTTAAGCTCTGGGGCCAACGTCCTGACTTTC. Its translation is CAGSLSSGANVLTF.

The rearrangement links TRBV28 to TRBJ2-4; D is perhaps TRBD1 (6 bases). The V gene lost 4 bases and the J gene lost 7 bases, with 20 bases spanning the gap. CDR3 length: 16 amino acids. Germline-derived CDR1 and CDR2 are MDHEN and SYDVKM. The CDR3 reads CASSWETGQKGNIQYF. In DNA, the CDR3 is TGTGCCAGCAGTTGGGAGACAGGCCAAAAGGGGAACATTCAGTACTTC.

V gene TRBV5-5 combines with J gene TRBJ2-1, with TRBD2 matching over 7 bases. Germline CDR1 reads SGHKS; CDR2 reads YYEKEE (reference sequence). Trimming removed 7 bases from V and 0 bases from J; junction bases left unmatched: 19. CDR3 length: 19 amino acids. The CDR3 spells CASHSGAAGDLSSYNEQFF. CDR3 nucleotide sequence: TGTGCCAGCCACTCGGGAGCGGCGGGGGACCTGAGCTCCTACAATGAGCAGTTCTTC.

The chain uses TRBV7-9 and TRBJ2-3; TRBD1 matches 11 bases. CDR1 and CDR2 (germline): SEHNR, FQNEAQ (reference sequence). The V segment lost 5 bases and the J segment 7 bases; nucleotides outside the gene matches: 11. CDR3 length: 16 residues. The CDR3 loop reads CASSPPGQGETHTQYF. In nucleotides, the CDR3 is TGTGCCAGCAGCCCCCCGGGACAGGGGGAGACACATACGCAGTATTTT.

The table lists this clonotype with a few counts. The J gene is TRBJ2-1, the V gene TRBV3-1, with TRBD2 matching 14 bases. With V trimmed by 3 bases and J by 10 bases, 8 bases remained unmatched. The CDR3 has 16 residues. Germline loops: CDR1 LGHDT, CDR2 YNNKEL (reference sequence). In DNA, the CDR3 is TGTGCCAGCAGCCACCGACTAGCGGGAGGGCCAAGGGAGCAGTTCTTC. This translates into CASSHRLAGGPREQFF.

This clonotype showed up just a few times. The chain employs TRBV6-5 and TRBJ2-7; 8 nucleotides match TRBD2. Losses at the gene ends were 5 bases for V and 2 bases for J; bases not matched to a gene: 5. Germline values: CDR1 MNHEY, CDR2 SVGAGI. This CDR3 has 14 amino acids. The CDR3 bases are TGTGCCAGCAGTCAGCGGGAGCGCGCCTACGAGCAGTACTTC. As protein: CASSQRERAYEQYF.

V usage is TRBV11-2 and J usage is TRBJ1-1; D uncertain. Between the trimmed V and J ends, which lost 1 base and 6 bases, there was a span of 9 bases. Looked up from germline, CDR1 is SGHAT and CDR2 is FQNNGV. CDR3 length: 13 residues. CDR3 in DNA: TGTGCCAGCAGCTTAGTTGAGAAGTCTGAAGCTTTCTTT. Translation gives CASSLVEKSEAFF.

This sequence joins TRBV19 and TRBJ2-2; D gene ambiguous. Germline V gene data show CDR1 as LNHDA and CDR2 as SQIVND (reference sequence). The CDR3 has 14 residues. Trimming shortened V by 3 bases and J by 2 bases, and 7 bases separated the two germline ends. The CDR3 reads CASSIRPNTGELFF. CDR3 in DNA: TGTGCCAGTAGTATTAGGCCAAACACCGGGGAGCTGTTTTTT.

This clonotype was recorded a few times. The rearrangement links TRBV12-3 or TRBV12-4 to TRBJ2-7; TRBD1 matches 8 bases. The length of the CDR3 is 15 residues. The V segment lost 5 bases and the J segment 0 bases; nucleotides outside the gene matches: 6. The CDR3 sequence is CASSPGQGHSYEQYF. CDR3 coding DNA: TGTGCCAGCAGTCCTGGACAGGGTCACTCCTACGAGCAGTACTTC.

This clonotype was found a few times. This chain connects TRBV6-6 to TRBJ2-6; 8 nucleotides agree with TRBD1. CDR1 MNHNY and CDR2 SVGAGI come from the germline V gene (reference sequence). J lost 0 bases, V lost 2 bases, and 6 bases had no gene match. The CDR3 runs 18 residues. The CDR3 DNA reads TGTGCCAGCAGTTACGGCGGACAGGGAAACTCTGGGGCCAACGTCCTGACTTTC. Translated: CASSYGGQGNSGANVLTF.

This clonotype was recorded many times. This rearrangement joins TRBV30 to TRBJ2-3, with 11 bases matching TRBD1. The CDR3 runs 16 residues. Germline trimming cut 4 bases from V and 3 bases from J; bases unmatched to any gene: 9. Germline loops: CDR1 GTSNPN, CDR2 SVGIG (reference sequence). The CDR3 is CAWIRTGGTTTDTQYF. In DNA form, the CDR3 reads TGTGCCTGGATAAGGACAGGGGGCACGACTACAGATACGCAGTATTTT.